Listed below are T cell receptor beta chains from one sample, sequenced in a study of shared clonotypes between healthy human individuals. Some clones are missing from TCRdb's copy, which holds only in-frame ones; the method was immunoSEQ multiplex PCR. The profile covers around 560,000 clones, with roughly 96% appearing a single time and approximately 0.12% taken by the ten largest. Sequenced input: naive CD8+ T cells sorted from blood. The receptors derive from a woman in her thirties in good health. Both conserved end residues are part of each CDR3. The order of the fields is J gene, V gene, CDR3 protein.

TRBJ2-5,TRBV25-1,CASSDSGGAETQYF
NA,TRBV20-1,CSVDGSYEQYF
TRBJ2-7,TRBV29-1,CSVEEGYEQYF
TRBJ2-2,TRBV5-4,CATNRDTNTGELFF
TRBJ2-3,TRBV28,CASTPLFVATQYF
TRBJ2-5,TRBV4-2,CASSPLAGDQETQYF
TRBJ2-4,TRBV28,CASNHRSENIQYF
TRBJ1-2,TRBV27,CASSLTTGGMVGGYTF
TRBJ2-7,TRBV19,CASSPDGLQYEQYF
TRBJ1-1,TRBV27,CASGLNTEAFF
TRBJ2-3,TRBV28,CASGRDRGRDTQYF
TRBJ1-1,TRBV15,CATSRDRGQLNTEAFF
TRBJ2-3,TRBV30,CALHRGGTDTQYF
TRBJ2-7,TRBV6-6,CASSTTTDRVSYEQYF
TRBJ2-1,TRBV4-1,CASSRPDRSSYNEQFF
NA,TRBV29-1,CSVEIEGSYEQYF
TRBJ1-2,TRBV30,CAWRSSRVGYTF
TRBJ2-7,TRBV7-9,CASSPPRGIDEQYF
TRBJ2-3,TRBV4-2,CASSQVGLVSGTSGAGPTDTQYF
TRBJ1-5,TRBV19,CASSIAGQPQHF
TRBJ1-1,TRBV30,CAWSVGLWGEAFF
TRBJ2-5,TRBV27,CASSSSAAQETQYF
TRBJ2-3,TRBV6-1,CASTQQGPFADTQYF
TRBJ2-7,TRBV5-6,CASSLYGGSTYEQYF
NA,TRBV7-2,CASSLEDYNYEDYEQYF
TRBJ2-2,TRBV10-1,CASSATLIPRGQDDTGELFF
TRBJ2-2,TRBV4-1,CASSPTPNTGELFF
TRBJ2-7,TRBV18,CASSPTKGTSGRAQEQYF
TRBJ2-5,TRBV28,CASDFGTGRETQYF
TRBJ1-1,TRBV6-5,CASSYSPGANTEAFF
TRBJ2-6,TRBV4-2,CASSPRRTGANVLTF
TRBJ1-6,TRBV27,CASSLDGNNSPLHF
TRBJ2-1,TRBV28,CASTGPRWDEQFF
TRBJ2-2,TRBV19,CASSTFAGSAGELFF
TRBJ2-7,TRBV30,CAWSVASGYEQYF
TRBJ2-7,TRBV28,CASSLPISGVYEQYF
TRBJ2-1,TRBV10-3,CAIMSGDPGHNEQFF
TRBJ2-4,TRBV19,CASGRGSGAKNIQYF
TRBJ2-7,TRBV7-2,CASSLARRPYEQYF
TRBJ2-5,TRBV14,CASSQDASGTSGRQYF
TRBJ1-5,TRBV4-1,CASSQDFLQPQHF